These 13 T cell receptor beta chains came from one sample sequenced in a study of blood T cell repertoires in COVID-19. The method was immunoSEQ multiplex PCR; TCRdb's version includes in-frame clones alone and lacks a portion of them. The data contain about 200,000 clones, about 87% of them singletons. Sequenced input: PBMCs or T cells enriched from blood (not recorded which). Receptors were obtained from a man aged 30 to 39 who had recovered from COVID-19.

DNA of the CDR3: TGTGCCAGCAGCTTATTGAGGGGGCGATTCATTGGAAACACCATATATTTT. It is translated as CASSLLRGRFIGNTIYF. This rearrangement joins TRBV7-9 to TRBJ1-3; 7 bases align to TRBD1. This CDR3 is 17 amino acids long. In germline, CDR1 is SEHNR, CDR2 FQNEAQ (reference sequence). V trimming: 2 bases; J trimming: 3 bases; junction bases outside the gene matches: 10.

The chain employs TRBV5-5 and TRBJ1-4, with D hard to call. The germline V and J ends were trimmed by 2 bases and 8 bases, with 7 bases remaining between them. This CDR3 has 12 amino acids. Germline V gene lookup returns CDR1 SGHKS and CDR2 YYEKEE (reference sequence). This chain's CDR3 is CASSFYGEKLFF. CDR3 sequence (DNA): TGTGCCAGCAGCTTTTACGGGGAAAAACTGTTTTTT.

The chain joins TRBV6-2 or TRBV6-3 to TRBJ1-5, with a weak D call TRBD1 (6 bases). The germline V gene has CDR1 MNHEY and CDR2 SVGEGT. Deletions cut 4 bases from V and 9 bases from J, with 19 bases between. The CDR3 consists of 15 residues. CDR3 loop: CASSSDSPLIAPQHF. The CDR3 region has the DNA TGTGCCAGCAGTTCGGACAGTCCTCTTATCGCGCCCCAGCATTTT.

This chain uses TRBV7-9 with TRBJ2-3; 9 nucleotides agree with TRBD2. CDR3 size: 16 residues. Germline CDR1 reads SEHNR; CDR2 reads FQNEAQ (reference sequence). The V and J ends lost 3 bases and 1 base, in that order; junction bases with no gene match: 5. This CDR3 is CASSFVPSGGTDTQYF. The CDR3 DNA sequence: TGTGCCAGCAGCTTCGTCCCTAGCGGGGGCACAGATACGCAGTATTTT.

The rearrangement joins TRBV15 to TRBJ2-7, with 8 bases aligning to TRBD1. Germline CDR1 reads LNHNV; CDR2 reads YYDKDF (reference sequence). Germline trimming cut 2 bases from V and 6 bases from J; bases unmatched to any gene: 9. The CDR3 spans 15 residues. The CDR3 DNA is TGTGCCACCAGCAGACAGACAGGGGCGCCCTCCGAGCAGTACTTC. As protein: CATSRQTGAPSEQYF.

The V and J genes are TRBV5-4 and TRBJ2-7, with 9 nucleotides matching TRBD2. The CDR3 is 15 amino acids. The germline gives CDR1 SGHNT, CDR2 YYREEE (reference sequence). Trimming at V came to 0 bases and at J to 5 bases, leaving 6 bases not matched to a gene. This CDR3 reads CASSLGGASGNEQYF. For the CDR3, the DNA is TGTGCCAGCAGCTTGGGTGGGGCTAGCGGGAACGAGCAGTACTTC. The complete variable domain, with remaining parts taken from reference TRBV5-4 and TRBJ2-7, reads ETGVTQSPTHLIKTRGQQVTLRCSSQSGHNTVSWYQQALGQGPQFIFQYYREEENGRGNFPPRFSGLQFPNYSSELNVNALELDDSALYLCASSLGGASGNEQYFGPGTRLTVT.

The genes are TRBV29-1 and TRBJ2-7; maybe TRBD1 (5 bases). V was clipped by 0 bases and J by 3 bases, with 12 bases between them. In germline, CDR1 is SQVTM, CDR2 ANQGSEA. The CDR3 loop spans 14 amino acids. The CDR3: CSVEDMKGYYEQYF. For the CDR3, the DNA is TGCAGCGTTGAAGATATGAAGGGGTACTACGAGCAGTACTTC.

This clone was observed a handful of times. This sequence joins TRBV7-2 and TRBJ1-4; maybe TRBD1 (6 bases). V was clipped by 4 bases and J by 3 bases, with 9 bases between them. The V gene's germline CDR1 is SGHTA and CDR2 FQGNSA. This CDR3 has 14 amino acids. The CDR3 nucleotides are TGTGCCAGCAGCTCCAGGGGCTCTAATGAAAAACTGTTTTTT. Translation: CASSSRGSNEKLFF.

This sequence joins TRBV6-4 and TRBJ2-3; a possible D gene is TRBD1 (7 bases). V was clipped by 5 bases and J by 1 base, with 13 bases between them. Per the germline V gene, CDR1 is MRHNA and CDR2 is SNTAGT. The CDR3 has 15 amino acids. The CDR3, as DNA: TGTGCCAGCAGTCAAACAGGGGAGGGCACAGATACGCAGTATTTT. Encoded protein: CASSQTGEGTDTQYF.

In DNA, the CDR3 is TGTGCCAGCGGAGTAACGGGAGGGCCTTACGAGCAGTACTTC. This sequence encodes CASGVTGGPYEQYF. V and J are TRBV6-5 and TRBJ2-7; 8 positions match TRBD2. CDR1 is MNHEY, CDR2 SVGAGI, per germline. The CDR3 spans 14 residues. V dropped 8 bases and J dropped 4; count of bases not matched to a gene: 10.

The gene calls are TRBV6-5 and TRBJ1-5, with 8 bases that match TRBD1. From germline, CDR1 is MNHEY and CDR2 SVGAGI. J was trimmed by 0 bases and V by 2 bases; bases with no gene match: 3. The CDR3 extends over 16 amino acids. This chain's CDR3 is CASSYRGTGSNQPQHF. The DNA for the CDR3 is TGTGCCAGCAGTTACAGGGGGACAGGTAGCAATCAGCCCCAGCATTTT.

The gene calls are TRBV19 and TRBJ2-7, with 14 bases fitting TRBD2. Trimming at V came to 1 base and at J to 5 bases, leaving 1 base not matched to a gene. CDR3 length: 15 amino acids. Germline V lookup: CDR1 LNHDA, CDR2 SQIVND (reference sequence). The DNA for the CDR3 is TGTGCCAGTAGTATAGGGGGACTAGCGGGGGACGAGCAGTACTTC. Translated, it gives CASSIGGLAGDEQYF.

The rearrangement links TRBV7-2 to TRBJ2-1; D is unclear. Germline loops: CDR1 SGHTA, CDR2 FQGNSA. V was trimmed by 0 bases and J by 5 bases, leaving 20 bases between them. This CDR3 has 18 residues. CDR3 amino acids: CASSLALAEPTVNNEQFF. CDR3 nucleotides: TGTGCCAGCAGCTTAGCCTTGGCGGAACCCACGGTAAACAATGAGCAGTTCTTC.